A single sample gave rise to the 2 T cell receptor beta chains below, sequenced in a study of technical replicates of blood from several donors. The repertoire was sequenced with immunoSEQ multiplex PCR; TCRdb's copy has only in-frame clones and lacks some. The sample lists 15,000 to 20,000 clones; around 86% were seen once. Specimen: PBMCs. These receptors were collected from a human donor in good health.

This clone appeared a single time. This chain joins TRBV18 and TRBJ2-5, with 9 bases fitting TRBD2. From germline, CDR1 is KGHSH and CDR2 LQKENI. V lost 4 bases to trimming and J lost 4 bases; unmatched junction nucleotides: 10. The length of the CDR3 is 16 residues. In DNA, the CDR3 is TGTGCCAGCTCACGCAGTAGCGGGAGTAAAGGAGAGACCCAGTACTTC. It encodes CASSRSSGSKGETQYF.

The rearrangement uses TRBV5-1 and TRBJ2-5; 7 bases are shared with TRBD2. This CDR3 comprises 14 residues. Germline V gene sequence: CDR1 SGHRS, CDR2 YFSETQ. V dropped 4 bases and J dropped 5; count of bases not matched to a gene: 8. CDR3 DNA sequence: TGCGCCAGCAGCCCGGGGGGAGCAGGGGAGACCCAGTACTTC. Protein: CASSPGGAGETQYF. Supplemented by reference TRBV5-1 and TRBJ2-5, the full variable domain reads KAGVTQTPRYLIKTRGQQVTLSCSPISGHRSVSWYQQTPGQGLQFLFEYFSETQRNKGNFPGRFSGRQFSNSRSEMNVSTLELGDSALYLCASSPGGAGETQYFGPGTRLLVL.